The clone carrying this T cell receptor beta chain was picked up one time. Its antigen remains unknown. Without the conserved terminal phenylalanine or tryptophan, this CDR3 likely stems from a read error. The data were taken from a study of spatial heterogeneity in lung cancer. Notes on the study in general: Detection of ubiquitous tumor TCRs in blood was higher at resection than follow-up.

Trimming took off 8 bases at V and 4 bases at J, with 14 bases between the two ends. Per the germline V gene, CDR1 is SGHTA and CDR2 is FQGNSA. The CDR3 length is 13 residues. Unique molecular identifiers tagged every individual TCR cDNA molecule. TCRdb used MiXCR to reprocess the 5' RACE reads, holding one entry per CDR3 protein. The sample has about 23,000 distinct CDR3 sequences; around 4.7% are singletons. Time point in this sample: sample taken at primary tumor resection. TCRs were sequenced from unsorted whole RNA of tumor, nontumor lung or PBMC. The sequence was collected from a male donor with early-stage non-small cell lung cancer. The J gene is TRBJ1-1, the V gene TRBV7-2; the D is unclear. The source was PBMCs, collected at surgery. The CDR3 sequence: CASGRLVITEAFS. The CDR3 DNA is TGTGCCAGCGGCAGACTAGTGATCACTGAAGCTTTCTCT.